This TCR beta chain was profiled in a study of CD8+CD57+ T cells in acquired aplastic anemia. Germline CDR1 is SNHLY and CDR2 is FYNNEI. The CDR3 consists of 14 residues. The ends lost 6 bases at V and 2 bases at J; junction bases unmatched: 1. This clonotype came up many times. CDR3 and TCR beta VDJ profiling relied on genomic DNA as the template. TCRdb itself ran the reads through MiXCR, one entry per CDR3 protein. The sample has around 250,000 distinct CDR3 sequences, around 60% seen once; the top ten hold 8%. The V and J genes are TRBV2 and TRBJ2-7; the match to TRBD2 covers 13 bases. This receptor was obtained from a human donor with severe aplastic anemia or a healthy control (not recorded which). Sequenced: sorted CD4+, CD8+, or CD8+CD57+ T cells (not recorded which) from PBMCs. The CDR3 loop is CASRGLAGAYEQYF. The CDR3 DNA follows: TGTGCCAGCAGAGGACTAGCGGGGGCCTACGAGCAGTACTTC.